This TCR beta chain appears in the sequencing data of a study of blood T cell repertoires in COVID-19. Study at large: The United States, Italy and Spain provided the acute and convalescent COVID-19 samples.

As processed by the authors: Reference gene primer amplification in the assay estimated nucleated cell counts. TCRdb's copy holds only in-frame clones and misses some; the assay was immunoSEQ multiplex PCR. The D gene and trimming were derived from the DNA, and the V and J assignments and clone size from that table. The sample has about 130,000 clones; around nine tenths are singletons. Per germline, CDR1 SQVTM and CDR2 ANQGSEA. The CDR3 has 15 amino acids. V shed 1 base and J shed 0 bases, with 13 bases lying between them. Sequencing was done on a sample of peripheral blood. The chain carries TRBV29-1 and TRBJ2-7; D might be TRBD2 (7 bases). This clonotype originated in a woman older than 75 with acute or convalescent COVID-19. The CDR3 DNA sequence: TGCAGCGTTGAAGCGGGGGGCCGAAACTCCTACGAGCAGTACTTC. It encodes CSVEAGGRNSYEQYF.